The source of this T cell receptor (beta chain) is a study of T cell repertoires in cytomegalovirus infection. On the study more broadly: Public TCR beta signatures indicated both CMV infection and matching HLA type.

A word on this clonotype: The antigen is unknown.

TCRdb re-derived calls from the reads in MiXCR, one entry per CDR3 protein. The table records under 850,000 distinct CDR3 sequences, 35% to 45% of them present only once. V was clipped by 6 bases and J by 6 bases, with 9 bases between them. The CDR3 is 11 amino acids. Germline V gene sequence: CDR1 MGHDK, CDR2 SYGVNS. The study, taken as a whole, reports: The ex vivo response was dominated by HLA-C-restricted CMV-specific TCR beta clonotypes.

Material for sequencing was PBMCs. The V call is TRBV25-1, the J call TRBJ2-7, with D possibly TRBD2 on 6 matching bases. The receptor comes from a human donor in good health (CMV status not recorded). Some clones in this sample may be carry-over from other donors' samples. The CDR3 spells CASRGGPEQYF. The DNA for the CDR3 is TGTGCCAGCAGAGGAGGGCCCGAGCAGTACTTC.